This record concerns one TCR beta chain sequence. This clonotype was observed a few times. No cognate antigen has been identified for it. No quality values exist for individual bases; no much larger clone is one base distant. Synthesis of TCR cDNA relied on 5'RACE template switching, a step that introduced a universal primer site along with unique molecular identifiers. Priming of cDNA synthesis was performed from both the TCR alpha and TCR beta constant segments. Two PCR steps were used to amplify libraries, with sample barcodes and sequencing adapters being added in the second step. Sequencing of the libraries was done on either Illumina HiSeq 2500 (2x100 bp) or NovaSeq (2x150 bp). For the original study's pipeline: Demultiplexing of reads and collapsing into UMI consensus sequences were performed with MIGEC, and V(D)J alignment was carried out with MiXCR. Clonotypes responding to the vaccine were identified with edgeR on replicate PBMC samples, with the criteria of FDR below 0.01 and a log2 fold change above 5 up to day 15. Each bulk clonotype was labeled CD4 or CD8 based on which sequenced repertoire, CD4 or CD8, contained the clonotype at higher abundance. TCRdb itself trimmed the public reads at Q25 with fastp, ran MiXCR and retained productive beta chains. Identical CDR3 proteins give one entry, which carries the most common genes and DNA. TCRdb, not the original authors, processed these V and J calls. This sample comprises 320,000 or so distinct CDR3 sequences, about 7.8% of them detected only once. Approximately 16% of the sample comes from the top ten.

The treatment or condition label for this specimen denotes: live attenuated yellow fever vaccine strain. At every blood-draw timepoint, two biological replicates of bulk PBMCs were collected. A standard Ficoll-Paque protocol was used to isolate PBMCs from peripheral blood. RNA was extracted with TriZol from bulk PBMCs, CD4 and CD8 fractions, and dextramer-positive and dextramer-negative fractions. Per the germline V gene, SGHRS is the CDR1 and YFSETQ is the CDR2. Compared with germline, V lacks 4 bases and J lacks 4 bases; bases without a gene match: 12. Including the terminal cysteine and phenylalanine, the CDR3 comprises 17 residues. The DNA shown is the 51-base CDR3, in frame from base 1. The data stem from a study of T cells after yellow fever vaccination (dated by TCRdb to between 2019 and 2020). A note on the overall study: Libraries from fractions with low cell numbers were prepared with the SMART-Seq v4 Ultra Low Input RNA kit. Blood was collected at multiple timepoints before and after primary and secondary immunization, and bulk PBMC replicates and cell subsets were isolated. To follow T-cell clones before and after primary and booster YFV17D yellow fever vaccination, bulk TCR alpha and beta repertoires were sequenced over time. Two healthy male donors, one aged 18 to 29 and one aged 30 to 40 years, were included in the cohort. What the research found in general, with its limitations: The secondary T-cell response was weaker than the primary response but faster, peaking on day 5 instead of day 15. Most clones expanded after primary vaccination (around 96% of CD4 and approximately 86% of CD8) were re-detected after the booster, suggesting that broad memory maintenance occurred. The study included only two donors, which limits how far the findings can be generalized. Computational filtering was required because FACS-sorted repertoires could contain abundant contaminating clonotypes from the bulk population. A small share of clonotypes occurred in both CD4 and CD8 compartments, likely arising from convergent recombination.

The V gene is TRBV5-1 and the J gene is TRBJ2-2; TRBD1 fits 8 bases in the junction. The sequence came from a man aged 18 to 29 who received the YFV17D yellow fever vaccine. Source: PBMCs, taken approximately 47 days after the first yellow fever vaccination. The CDR3 is CASSPQPTGAATGELFF. The nucleotides are TGCGCCAGCAGCCCGCAACCGACAGGGGCGGCCACCGGGGAGCTGTTTTTT.